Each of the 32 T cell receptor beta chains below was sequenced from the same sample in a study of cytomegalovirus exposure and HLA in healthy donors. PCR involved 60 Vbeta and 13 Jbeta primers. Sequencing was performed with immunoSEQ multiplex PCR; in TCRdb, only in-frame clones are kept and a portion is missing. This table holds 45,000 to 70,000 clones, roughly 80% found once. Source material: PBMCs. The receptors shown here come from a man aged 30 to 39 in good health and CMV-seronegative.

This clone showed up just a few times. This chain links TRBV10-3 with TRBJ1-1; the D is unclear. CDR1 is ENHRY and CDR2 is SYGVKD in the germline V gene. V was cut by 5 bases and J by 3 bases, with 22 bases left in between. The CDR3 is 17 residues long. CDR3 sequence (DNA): TGTGCCATCAGTAGCACAGTCCGCCCACTTGTGGACACTGAAGCTTTCTTT. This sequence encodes CAISSTVRPLVDTEAFF.

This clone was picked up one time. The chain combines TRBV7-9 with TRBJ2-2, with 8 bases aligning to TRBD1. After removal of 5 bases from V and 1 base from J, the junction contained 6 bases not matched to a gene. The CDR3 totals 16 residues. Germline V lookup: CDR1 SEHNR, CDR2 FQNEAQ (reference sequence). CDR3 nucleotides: TGTGCCAGCAGCGCGACCGGGACAGGGAACACCGGGGAGCTGTTTTTT. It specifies CASSATGTGNTGELFF. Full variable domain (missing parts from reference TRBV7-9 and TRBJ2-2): DTGVSQNPRHKITKRGQNVTFRCDPISEHNRLYWYRQTLGQGPEFLTYFQNEAQLEKSRLLSDRFSAERPKGSFSTLEIQRTEQGDSAMYLCASSATGTGNTGELFFGEGSRLTVL.

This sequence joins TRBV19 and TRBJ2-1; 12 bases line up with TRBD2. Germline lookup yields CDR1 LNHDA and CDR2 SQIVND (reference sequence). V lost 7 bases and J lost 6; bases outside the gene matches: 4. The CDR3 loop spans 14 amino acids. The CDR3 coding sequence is TGTGCCAGTAAGACTAGCGGGAGTGGCAATGAGCAGTTCTTC. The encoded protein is CASKTSGSGNEQFF.

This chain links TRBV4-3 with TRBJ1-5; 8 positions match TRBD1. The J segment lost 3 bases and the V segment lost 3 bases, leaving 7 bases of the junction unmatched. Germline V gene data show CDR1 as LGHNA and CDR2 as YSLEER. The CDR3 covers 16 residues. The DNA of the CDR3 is TGCGCCAGCAGCCAGGACTGGACAGGGTACAATCAGCCCCAGCATTTT. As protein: CASSQDWTGYNQPQHF.

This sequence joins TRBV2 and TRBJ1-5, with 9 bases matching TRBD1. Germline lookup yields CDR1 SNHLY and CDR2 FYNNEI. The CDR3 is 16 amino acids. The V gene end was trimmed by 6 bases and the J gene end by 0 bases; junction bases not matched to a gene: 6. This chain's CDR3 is CASSQMTGGSNQPQHF. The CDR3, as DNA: TGTGCCAGCAGCCAGATGACAGGGGGTAGCAATCAGCCCCAGCATTTT.

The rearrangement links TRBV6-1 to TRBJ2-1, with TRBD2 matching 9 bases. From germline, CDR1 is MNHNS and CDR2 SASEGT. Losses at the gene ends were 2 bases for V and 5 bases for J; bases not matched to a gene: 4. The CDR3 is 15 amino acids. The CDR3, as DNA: TGTGCCAGCAGTGAACAATCTAGCGGGAACAATGAGCAGTTCTTC. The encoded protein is CASSEQSSGNNEQFF.

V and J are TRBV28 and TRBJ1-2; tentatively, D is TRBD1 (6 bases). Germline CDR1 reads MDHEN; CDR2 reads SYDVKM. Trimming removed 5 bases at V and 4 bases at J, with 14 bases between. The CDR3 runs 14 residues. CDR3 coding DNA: TGTGCCAGCAGTCCCGCGACAGGACCCTATGGCTACACCTTC. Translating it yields CASSPATGPYGYTF.

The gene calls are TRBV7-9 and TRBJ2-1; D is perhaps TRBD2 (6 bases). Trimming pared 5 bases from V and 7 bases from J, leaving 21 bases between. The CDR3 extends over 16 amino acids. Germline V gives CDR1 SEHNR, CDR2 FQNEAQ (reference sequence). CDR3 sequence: CASSHPVLEGRNEQFF. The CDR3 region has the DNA TGTGCCAGCAGCCATCCCGTTTTGGAGGGGAGGAATGAGCAGTTCTTC.

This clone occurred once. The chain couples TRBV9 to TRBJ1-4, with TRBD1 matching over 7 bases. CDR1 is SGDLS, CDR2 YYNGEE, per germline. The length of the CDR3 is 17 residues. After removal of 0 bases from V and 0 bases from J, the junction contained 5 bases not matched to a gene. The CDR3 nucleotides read TGTGCCAGCAGCGTAGGAGGGGGCCCCTCAACTAATGAAAAACTGTTTTTT. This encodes CASSVGGGPSTNEKLFF.

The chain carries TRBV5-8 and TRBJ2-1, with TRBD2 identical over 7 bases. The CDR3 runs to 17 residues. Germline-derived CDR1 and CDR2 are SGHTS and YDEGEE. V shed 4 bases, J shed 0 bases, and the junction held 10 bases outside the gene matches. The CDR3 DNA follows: TGTGCCAGCAGCCCCGGGACTATCATTAGCTCCTACAATGAGCAGTTCTTC. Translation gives CASSPGTIISSYNEQFF.

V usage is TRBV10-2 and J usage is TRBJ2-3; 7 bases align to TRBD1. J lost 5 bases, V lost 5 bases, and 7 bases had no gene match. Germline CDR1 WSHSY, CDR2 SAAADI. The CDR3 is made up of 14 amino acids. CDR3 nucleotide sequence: TGCGCCAGCAGTCCCCAGGGGGACGGAGATACGCAGTATTTT. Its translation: CASSPQGDGDTQYF.

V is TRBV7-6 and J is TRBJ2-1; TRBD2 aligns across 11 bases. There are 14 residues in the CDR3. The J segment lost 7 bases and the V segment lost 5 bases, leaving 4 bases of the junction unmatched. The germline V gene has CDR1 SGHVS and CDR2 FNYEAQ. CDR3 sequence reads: CASSAGLAVNEQFF. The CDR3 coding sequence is TGTGCCAGCAGCGCGGGACTAGCGGTGAATGAGCAGTTCTTC. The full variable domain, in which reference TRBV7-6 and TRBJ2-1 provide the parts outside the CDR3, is GAGVSQSPRYKVTKRGQDVALRCDPISGHVSLYWYRQALGQGPEFLTYFNYEAQQDKSGLPNDRFSAERPEGSISTLTIQRTEQRDSAMYRCASSAGLAVNEQFFGPGTRLTVL.

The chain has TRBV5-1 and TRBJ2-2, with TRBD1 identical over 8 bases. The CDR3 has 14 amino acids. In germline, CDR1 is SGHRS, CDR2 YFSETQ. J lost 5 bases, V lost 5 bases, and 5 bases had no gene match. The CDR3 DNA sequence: TGCGCCAGCAGTCAGACAGGGGAAACCGGGGAGCTGTTTTTT. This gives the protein CASSQTGETGELFF.

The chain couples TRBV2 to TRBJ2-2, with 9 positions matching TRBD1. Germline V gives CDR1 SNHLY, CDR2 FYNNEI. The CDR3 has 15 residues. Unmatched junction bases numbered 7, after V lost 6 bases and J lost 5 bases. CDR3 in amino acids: CASRAQTGGTGELFF. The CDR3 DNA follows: TGTGCCAGCAGAGCCCAGACAGGGGGTACCGGGGAGCTGTTTTTT. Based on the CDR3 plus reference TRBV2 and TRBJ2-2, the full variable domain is EPEVTQTPSHQVTQMGQEVILRCVPISNHLYFYWYRQILGQKVEFLVSFYNNEISEKSEIFDDQFSVERPDGSNFTLKIRSTKLEDSAMYFCASRAQTGGTGELFFGEGSRLTVL.

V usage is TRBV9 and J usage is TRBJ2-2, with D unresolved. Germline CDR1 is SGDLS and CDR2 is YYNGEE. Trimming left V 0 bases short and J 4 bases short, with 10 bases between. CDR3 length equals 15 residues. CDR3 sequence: CASSVDPGSTGELFF. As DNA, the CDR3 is TGTGCCAGCAGCGTAGACCCGGGTAGCACCGGGGAGCTGTTTTTT.

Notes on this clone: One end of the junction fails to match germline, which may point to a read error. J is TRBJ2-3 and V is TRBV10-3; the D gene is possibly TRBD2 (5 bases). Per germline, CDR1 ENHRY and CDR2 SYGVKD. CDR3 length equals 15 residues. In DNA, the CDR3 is TGTGCCATCTGTGACTACCCCCTTAGCACAGATACGCAGTATTTT. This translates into CAICDYPLSTDTQYF.

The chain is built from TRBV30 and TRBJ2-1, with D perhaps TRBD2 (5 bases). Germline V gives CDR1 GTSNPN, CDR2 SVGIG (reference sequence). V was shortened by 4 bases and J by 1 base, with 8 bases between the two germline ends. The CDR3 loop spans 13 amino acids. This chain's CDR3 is CAWKLGSYNEQFF. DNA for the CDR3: TGTGCCTGGAAACTAGGGTCCTACAATGAGCAGTTCTTC.

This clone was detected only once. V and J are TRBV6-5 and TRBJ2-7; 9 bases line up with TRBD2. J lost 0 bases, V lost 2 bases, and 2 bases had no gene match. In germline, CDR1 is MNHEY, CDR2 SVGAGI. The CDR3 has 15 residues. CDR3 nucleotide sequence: TGTGCCAGCAGTTACCGGCGGGGGGGCTCCTACGAGCAGTACTTC. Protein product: CASSYRRGGSYEQYF.

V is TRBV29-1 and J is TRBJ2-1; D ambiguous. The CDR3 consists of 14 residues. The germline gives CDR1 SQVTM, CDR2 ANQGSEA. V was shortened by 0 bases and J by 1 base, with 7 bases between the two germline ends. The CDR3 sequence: CSVEDVLSYNEQFF. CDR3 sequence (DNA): TGCAGCGTTGAAGATGTGCTATCCTACAATGAGCAGTTCTTC.

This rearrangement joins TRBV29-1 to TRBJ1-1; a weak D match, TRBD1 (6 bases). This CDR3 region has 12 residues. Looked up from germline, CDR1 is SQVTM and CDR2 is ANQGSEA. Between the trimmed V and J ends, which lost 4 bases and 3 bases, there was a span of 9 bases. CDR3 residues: CSVAWGHTEAFF. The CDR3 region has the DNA TGCAGCGTTGCCTGGGGGCACACTGAAGCTTTCTTT.

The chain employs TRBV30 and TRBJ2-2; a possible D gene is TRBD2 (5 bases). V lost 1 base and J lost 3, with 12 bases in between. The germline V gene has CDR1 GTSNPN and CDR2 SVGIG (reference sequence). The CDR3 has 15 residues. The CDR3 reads CAWSGASRDTGELFF. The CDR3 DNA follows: TGTGCCTGGAGTGGGGCTAGCAGAGACACCGGGGAGCTGTTTTTT.

The CDR3 here is CASSFDGTGVYEQYF. For the CDR3, the DNA is TGTGCCAGCAGCTTTGACGGGACAGGGGTATACGAGCAGTACTTC. The chain recombines TRBV13 with TRBJ2-5; 10 bases line up with TRBD1. The tail of the sequence fits TRBJ2-7 better, so the J call may be wrong. Germline CDR1 PRHDT, CDR2 FYEKMQ (reference sequence). The CDR3 runs 15 residues.

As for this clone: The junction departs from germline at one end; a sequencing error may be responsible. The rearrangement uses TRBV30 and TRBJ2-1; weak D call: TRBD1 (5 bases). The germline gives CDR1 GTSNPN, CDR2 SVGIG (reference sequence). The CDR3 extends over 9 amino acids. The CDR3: CASNRPRVF. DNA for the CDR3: TGTGCCTCGAATAGACCCAGGGTCTTC.

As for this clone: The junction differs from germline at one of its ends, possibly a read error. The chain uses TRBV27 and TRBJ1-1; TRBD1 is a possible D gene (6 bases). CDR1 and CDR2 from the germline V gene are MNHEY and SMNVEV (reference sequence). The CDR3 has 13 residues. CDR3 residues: CANSERGGTEAFF. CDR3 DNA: TGTGCCAACAGTGAAAGGGGGGGAACTGAAGCTTTCTTT.

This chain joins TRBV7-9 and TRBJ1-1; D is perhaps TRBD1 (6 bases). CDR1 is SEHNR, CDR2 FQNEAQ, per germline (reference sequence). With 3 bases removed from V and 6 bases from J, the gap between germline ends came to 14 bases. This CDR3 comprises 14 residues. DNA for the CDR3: TGTGCCAGCAGCTTTGGGGGGGCGTTATCTGAAGCTTTCTTT. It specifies CASSFGGALSEAFF.

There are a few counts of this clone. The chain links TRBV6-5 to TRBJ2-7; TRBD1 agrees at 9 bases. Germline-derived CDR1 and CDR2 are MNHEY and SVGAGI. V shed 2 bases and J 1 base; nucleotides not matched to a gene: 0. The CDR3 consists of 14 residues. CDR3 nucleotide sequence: TGTGCCAGCAGTTACGACAGGGGGTCCTACGAGCAGTACTTC. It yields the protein CASSYDRGSYEQYF.

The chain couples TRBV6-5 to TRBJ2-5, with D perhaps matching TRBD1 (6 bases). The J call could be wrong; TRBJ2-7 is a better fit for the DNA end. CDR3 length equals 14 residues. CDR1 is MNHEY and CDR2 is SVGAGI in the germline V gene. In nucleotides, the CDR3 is TGTGCCAGCAGTTCAACAGGGATGTCCTACGAGCAGTACTTC. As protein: CASSSTGMSYEQYF.

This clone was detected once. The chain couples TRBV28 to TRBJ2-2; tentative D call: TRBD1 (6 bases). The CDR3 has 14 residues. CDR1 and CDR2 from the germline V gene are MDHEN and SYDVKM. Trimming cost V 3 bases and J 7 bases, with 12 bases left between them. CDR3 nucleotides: TGTGCCAGCAGTTTGGGGGCTCGGGTCGGGGAGCTGTTTTTT. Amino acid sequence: CASSLGARVGELFF.

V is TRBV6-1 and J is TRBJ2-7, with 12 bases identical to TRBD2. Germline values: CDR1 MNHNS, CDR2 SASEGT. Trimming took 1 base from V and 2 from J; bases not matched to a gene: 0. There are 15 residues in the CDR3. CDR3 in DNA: TGTGCCAGCAGTGAAGGACTAGCGGGAGCCTACGAGCAGTACTTC. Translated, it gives CASSEGLAGAYEQYF.

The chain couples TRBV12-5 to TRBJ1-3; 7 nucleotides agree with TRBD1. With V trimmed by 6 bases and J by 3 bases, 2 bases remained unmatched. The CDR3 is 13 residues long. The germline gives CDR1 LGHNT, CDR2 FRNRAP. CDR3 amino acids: CASGTGFGNTIYF. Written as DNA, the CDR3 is TGTGCTAGTGGGACAGGGTTTGGAAACACCATATATTTT.

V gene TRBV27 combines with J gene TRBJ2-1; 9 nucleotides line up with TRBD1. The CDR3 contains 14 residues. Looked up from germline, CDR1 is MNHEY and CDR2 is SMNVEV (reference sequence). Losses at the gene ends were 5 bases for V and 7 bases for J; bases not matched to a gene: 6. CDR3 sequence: CASSTSGQGNEQFF. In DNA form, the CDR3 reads TGTGCCAGCAGTACGTCCGGACAGGGGAATGAGCAGTTCTTC.

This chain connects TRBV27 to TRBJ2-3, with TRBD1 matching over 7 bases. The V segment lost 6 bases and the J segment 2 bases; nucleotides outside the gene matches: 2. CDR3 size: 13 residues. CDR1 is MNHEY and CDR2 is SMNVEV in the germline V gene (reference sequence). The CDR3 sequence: CASRGQPTDTQYF. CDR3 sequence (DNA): TGTGCCAGCAGGGGACAGCCCACAGATACGCAGTATTTT.